This T cell receptor (beta chain) was profiled in a study of preoperative IRX-2 immunotherapy in early breast cancer. The treatment was: preoperative locoregional IRX-2 cytokine immunotherapy. Preoperative locoregional IRX-2 cytokine immunotherapy was tested in the phase Ib source study. V lost 4 bases, J lost 0 bases, and 12 bases lay in between. The length of the CDR3 is 15 residues. Germline V CDR1 and CDR2: MNHEY, SVGAGI. The assay was immunoSEQ multiplex PCR, and TCRdb's table has in-frame clones only and misses some. The table lists roughly 62,000 clones, approximately 93% of them singletons, with roughly 1.8% in the top ten.

The source is a human donor with breast cancer. This chain links TRBV6-5 with TRBJ2-5; possibly TRBD2 for D (5 bases). Collection took place from a patient treated with IRX-2 immunotherapy. CDR3 nucleotides: TGTGCCAGCAGTTTCGGAGGCGGAAACCAAGAGACCCAGTACTTC. Translating it yields CASSFGGGNQETQYF.